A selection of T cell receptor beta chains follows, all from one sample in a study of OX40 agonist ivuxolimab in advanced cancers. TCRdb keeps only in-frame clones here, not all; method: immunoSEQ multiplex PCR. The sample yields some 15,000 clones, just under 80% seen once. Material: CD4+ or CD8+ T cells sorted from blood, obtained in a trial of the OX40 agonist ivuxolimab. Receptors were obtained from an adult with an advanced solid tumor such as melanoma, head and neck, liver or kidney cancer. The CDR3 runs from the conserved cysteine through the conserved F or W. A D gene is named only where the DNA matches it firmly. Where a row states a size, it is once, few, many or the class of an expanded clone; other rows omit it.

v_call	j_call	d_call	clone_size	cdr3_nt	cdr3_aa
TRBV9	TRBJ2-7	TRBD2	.	TGTGCCAGCAGCGTAGATGATCTAGCGGGAGCGGGCGAGCAGTACTTC	CASSVDDLAGAGEQYF
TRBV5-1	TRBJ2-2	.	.	TGCGCCAGCAGCTCAGGGTTAGGTAACACCGGGGAGCTGTTTTTT	CASSSGLGNTGELFF
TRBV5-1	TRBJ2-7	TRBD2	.	TGCGCCAGCAGCTCCGGACTAGCGGAGCCAAGGCAGTACTTC	CASSSGLAEPRQYF
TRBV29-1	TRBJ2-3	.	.	TGCAGCGTCCGACTACCCTGGACTAGCACAGATACGCAGTATTTT	CSVRLPWTSTDTQYF
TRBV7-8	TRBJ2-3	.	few	TGTGCCAGCAGCTTAGAAGCGTTCTGGGGCACAGATACGCAGTATTTT	CASSLEAFWGTDTQYF
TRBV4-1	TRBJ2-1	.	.	TGCGCCAGCAGCCACTTTGACAGGAGCTACAATGAGCAGTTCTTC	CASSHFDRSYNEQFF
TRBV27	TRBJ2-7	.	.	TGTGCCAGCGGGCATCTCCCCTACGAGCAGTACTTC	CASGHLPYEQYF
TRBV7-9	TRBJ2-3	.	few	TGTGCCAGCAGCTTAGAGTGGAATGGGCAGTATTTT	CASSLEWNGQYF
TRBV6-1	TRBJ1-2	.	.	TGTGCCAGTAGCACGGAAGACCTCTATGGCTACACCTTC	CASSTEDLYGYTF
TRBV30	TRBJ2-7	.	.	TGTGCCTGGAGTGTACGACTCCACGAGCAGTACTTC	CAWSVRLHEQYF